These 10 T cell receptor beta chains originate from one sample sequenced in a study of T cells after posttransplantation cyclophosphamide. Some clones are missing from TCRdb's copy, which holds only in-frame ones; the method was immunoSEQ multiplex PCR. The table lists 40,000 to 45,000 clones, with no singletons. The sample consisted of PBMCs. These receptor sequences come from a man aged 35-49 years in good health, CMV-negative, and a related stem cell transplant donor.

This clone was seen at least ten times. The rearrangement uses TRBV19 and TRBJ2-7; a possible D gene is TRBD1 (6 bases). Germline CDR1 LNHDA, CDR2 SQIVND (reference sequence). V was shortened by 6 bases and J by 0 bases, with 18 bases between the two germline ends. The CDR3 runs to 16 residues. The CDR3 is CASSRSGHPFSYEQYF. CDR3 bases: TGTGCCAGTAGCAGATCGGGACATCCTTTCTCCTACGAGCAGTACTTC.

This clone was found a few times. The chain links TRBV6-7 to TRBJ2-3, with D perhaps matching TRBD2 (5 bases). TRBV6-7 is an ORF, and what it does is uncertain. This CDR3 comprises 19 residues. The V gene lost 0 bases and the J gene lost 3 bases, with 22 bases spanning the gap. The CDR3 DNA reads as TGTGCCAGCAGTTACTCGATAGGTAACTTAGCGCGCAGAACAGATACGCAGTATTTT. Translated, it gives CASSYSIGNLARRTDTQYF.

Ten or more counts support this clone. J is TRBJ1-6 and V is TRBV10-3; D remains unclear. With 5 bases removed from V and 2 bases from J, the gap between germline ends came to 4 bases. This CDR3 is built from 13 residues. The V gene's germline CDR1 is ENHRY and CDR2 SYGVKD. The CDR3 region is CAISSTYNSPLHF. DNA for the CDR3: TGTGCCATCAGTAGCACCTATAATTCACCCCTCCACTTT.

The table lists this clone with many counts. This rearrangement joins TRBV6-5 to TRBJ1-5; 7 bases line up with TRBD1. V trimming: 5 bases; J trimming: 3 bases; junction bases outside the gene matches: 4. Germline lookup yields CDR1 MNHEY and CDR2 SVGAGI. This CDR3 region has 14 residues. The CDR3 sequence is CASSHGTDNQPQHF. Here the CDR3 DNA reads TGTGCCAGCAGTCACGGGACAGACAATCAGCCCCAGCATTTT.

This clone came up many times. This rearrangement joins TRBV7-2 to TRBJ2-6, with D tentatively TRBD1 (5 bases). Per germline, CDR1 SGHTA and CDR2 FQGNSA. The CDR3 loop spans 16 amino acids. Trimming took 3 bases from V and 4 from J, leaving 13 bases between them. This CDR3 reads CASSFIIGAGANVLTF. The CDR3 DNA follows: TGTGCCAGCAGCTTTATTATTGGGGCGGGGGCCAACGTCCTGACTTTC. The variable domain in full, with the rest retrieved from reference TRBV7-2 and TRBJ2-6, is GAGVSQSPSNKVTEKGKDVELRCDPISGHTALYWYRQSLGQGLEFLIYFQGNSAPDKSGLPSDRFSAERTGGSVSTLTIQRTQQEDSAVYLCASSFIIGAGANVLTFGAGSRLTVL.

This clone has ten or more counts. An end of the junction does not agree with germline; a read error may underlie this. The chain is built from TRBV5-5 and TRBJ1-4; D remains unclear. CDR1 is SGHKS and CDR2 is YYEKEE in the germline V gene (reference sequence). CDR3 size: 12 residues. The CDR3 nucleotides are TGTGCCAGCAGCCCAACCTCGCAGCGCCCGATTTTT. This sequence encodes CASSPTSQRPIF.

In this sample, this clone turned up a few times. The chain carries TRBV23-1 and TRBJ2-2; 14 bases align to TRBD2. TRBV23-1 is designated an ORF whose function remains uncertain. This CDR3 comprises 18 residues. With 0 bases clipped from V and 7 bases from J, the junction kept 7 bases outside the gene matches. The CDR3 spells CASSQSRGLAGEYGELFF. The CDR3 nucleotides are TGCGCCAGCAGTCAATCGAGGGGACTAGCGGGAGAGTACGGGGAGCTGTTTTTT.

The table lists this clone with many counts. The chain joins TRBV11-3 to TRBJ2-7, with unresolved D. Trimming removed 0 bases at V and 0 bases at J, with 15 bases between. Looked up from germline, CDR1 is SGHNT and CDR2 is YENEEA. CDR3 length equals 17 residues. CDR3 amino acids: CASSLDLAERHSYEQYV. For the CDR3, the DNA is TGTGCCAGCAGCTTAGATCTGGCCGAGCGCCACTCCTACGAGCAGTACGTC.

At least ten counts were recorded for this clone. This chain joins TRBV10-2 and TRBJ2-1, with D tentatively TRBD1 (5 bases). CDR1 and CDR2 (germline): WSHSY, SAAADI. V was trimmed by 9 bases and J by 0 bases, leaving 9 bases between them. This CDR3 contains 13 residues. The CDR3 sequence: CASNRGSYNEQFF. The DNA of the CDR3 is TGCGCCAGTAATAGGGGCTCCTACAATGAGCAGTTCTTC.

This clone was picked up many times. The chain recombines TRBV7-8 with TRBJ2-5; perhaps TRBD2 as D (6 bases). V was trimmed by 5 bases and J by 2 bases, leaving 15 bases between them. This CDR3 has 15 residues. CDR1 and CDR2 (germline): SGHVS, FQNEAQ. The CDR3 DNA follows: TGTGCCAGCAGCCACCAGGGAGGAGAACAAGAGACCCAGTACTTC. Residues: CASSHQGGEQETQYF.